This TCR beta chain was identified in a study of cytomegalovirus exposure and HLA in healthy donors. Findings and limits, study-wide: As was reported, the classifier diagnosed cytomegalovirus status with high specificity and sensitivity.

PCR was performed using 60 Vbeta and 13 Jbeta primers. TCRdb's table, derived via immunoSEQ multiplex PCR, lists solely in-frame clones and lacks some. Among 35,000 to 45,000 clones, about 50% were seen once, and the ten largest hold around an eighth. CDR1 and CDR2 from the germline V gene are SNHLY and FYNNEI. V shed 5 bases and J shed 2 bases, with 9 bases lying between them. This CDR3 has 13 amino acids. In this sample, this clone turned up a few times. Antigen unknown. The TCR comes from a human donor in good health. This chain links TRBV2 with TRBJ1-2; D is unclear. The specimen sequenced was PBMCs. This CDR3 is CASSFEQNYGYTF. Written as DNA, the CDR3 is TGTGCCAGCAGTTTCGAACAGAACTATGGCTACACCTTC. The full variable domain, completed using reference TRBV2 and TRBJ1-2, is EPEVTQTPSHQVTQMGQEVILRCVPISNHLYFYWYRQILGQKVEFLVSFYNNEISEKSEIFDDQFSVERPDGSNFTLKIRSTKLEDSAMYFCASSFEQNYGYTFGSGTRLTVV.